The rows below give T cell receptor beta chains drawn from one sample of a study of T-cell reconstitution after alpha-beta-depleted transplantation in children. TCRdb analysed the PCR reads with MiXCR anew, one entry per CDR3 protein. The sample includes 700,000 to 850,000 distinct CDR3 sequences, 15% to 20% of them seen just once. The material sequenced was PBMCs, mostly from graft donor cells, taken 360 days after TCRalphabeta/CD19-depleted stem cell transplant. Receptor source: a male patient under 18 who had a stem cell transplant for acute lymphoblastic leukemia, so the T cells may come from the graft donor. CDR3s include the opening cysteine and the closing phenylalanine or tryptophan. A D gene is named only where the DNA matches it firmly. Only part of the rows carry a size: once, few, many, or a class if the clone is expanded.

v_call: TRBV24-1; j_call: TRBJ2-2; clone_size: NA; d_call: NA; cdr3_nt: TGTGCCACCAGTGACAGACGCCTCTGGGAGCTGTTTTTT; cdr3_aa: CATSDRRLWELFF
v_call: TRBV10-1; j_call: TRBJ2-2; clone_size: NA; d_call: TRBD2; cdr3_nt: TGCGCCAGCACCACCGGGACTAGCTCAAAAGGGGACACCGGGGAGCTGTTTTTT; cdr3_aa: CASTTGTSSKGDTGELFF
v_call: TRBV27; j_call: TRBJ1-1; clone_size: NA; d_call: NA; cdr3_nt: TGTGCCAGCAGTTTATTTCCAGGGGCGACATACCCGAACACTGAAGCTTTCTTT; cdr3_aa: CASSLFPGATYPNTEAFF
v_call: TRBV12-3/TRBV12-4; j_call: TRBJ1-4; clone_size: many; d_call: NA; cdr3_nt: TGTGCCAGCAGCCCTATAGGGACAACTAATGAAAAACTGTTTTTT; cdr3_aa: CASSPIGTTNEKLFF
v_call: TRBV4-1; j_call: TRBJ2-7; clone_size: many; d_call: NA; cdr3_nt: TGCGCCAGCAGCCTAGACGGGACTCTCATCTACGAGCAGTACTTC; cdr3_aa: CASSLDGTLIYEQYF
v_call: TRBV5-1; j_call: TRBJ2-1; clone_size: NA; d_call: NA; cdr3_nt: TGCGCCAGCTCAGGGGAGCGCCCACTTTACAATGAGCAGTTCTTC; cdr3_aa: CASSGERPLYNEQFF
v_call: TRBV6-5; j_call: TRBJ2-1; clone_size: NA; d_call: TRBD2; cdr3_nt: TGTGCCAGCAGTTACTCCGGGACTAGTGATGACAATGAGCAGTTCTTC; cdr3_aa: CASSYSGTSDDNEQFF
v_call: TRBV7-9; j_call: TRBJ1-2; clone_size: few; d_call: NA; cdr3_nt: TGTGCCACCTTCCACAGGGCCAACTATGGCTACACCTTC; cdr3_aa: CATFHRANYGYTF
v_call: TRBV7-9; j_call: TRBJ2-2; clone_size: many; d_call: NA; cdr3_nt: TGTGCCAGCAGCTTACCCTCCCACGGGGAGCTGTTTTTT; cdr3_aa: CASSLPSHGELFF
v_call: TRBV9; j_call: TRBJ2-7; clone_size: NA; d_call: NA; cdr3_nt: TGTGCCAGCAGCCCCAATCTAGAAGGGTCCTACGAGCAGTACTTC; cdr3_aa: CASSPNLEGSYEQYF